The TCR beta chain described here comes from a study of identifying expanded T cells in peripheral blood (dated by TCRdb to the late 2010s). The study in broad terms: Four technical replicates, made by sequencing separate aliquots from the same pool of genomic DNA, were compared pairwise. Results the study describes overall, beyond this receptor: The authors expected that biological variance in healthy repertoires might rise further over much longer intervals, such as months to years. Both the number of clones called differentially abundant and the false-positive rate were significantly reduced by the beta-binomial model across all healthy-donor time intervals. Across all healthy donors, variance in clone template counts between approximately 2-week samples was found to increase significantly with total template count. Between technical replicates the binomial model flagged around 1.3 differentially abundant clones, whereas over about 2 weeks the binomial model flagged about 15 and over four weeks approximately 18.

No immune events, such as infections, were documented for the healthy donors during the collection period. Time-dependent variance in a beta-binomial model of T-cell clone differential abundance was calibrated using healthy-donor blood repertoires as a training cohort. There were around 10 healthy donors in the training cohort, of whom 3 were female and 7 were male. The donors were between roughly 29 and 64 years old, with an average age of 43 years. Obtained from a commercial supplier, whole blood was collected from each healthy donor at three time points set two weeks apart. Genomic DNA was extracted from unsorted whole blood for immunosequencing. The germline V gene supplies CDR1 SGHNT and CDR2 YENEEA. Counted from cysteine to phenylalanine, this CDR3 has 14 amino acids. Left in the record is the CDR3 DNA by itself, 42 bases read in frame from the first base. Deletion took 0 bases off V and 6 bases off J, with a span of 10 bases between the germline ends.

The immunoSEQ Assay, which uses bias-controlled multiplex PCR amplification of genomic DNA, was used to profile TCRbeta CDR3 regions. Processing in the source paper ran as follows. To quantify the absolute abundance of each unique TCRbeta CDR3 region, the sequences were collapsed and filtered. Differential abundance was tested with a binomial (Fisher-equivalent) model and with a beta-binomial model adding time-dependent variance fitted from healthy donors. Clones with fewer than 5 combined templates were removed, and a clone was called differentially abundant if the clone's Benjamini-Hochberg FDR was below 0.01. Using the form v = (b*log(k)+a)^2, the beta-binomial variance was modeled as a function of the total template count across the two samples. Entries here come from immuneACCESS through TCRdb and include only in-frame sequences with V and J called. Some clones fail to appear in such tables; in the studies checked, an unresolved V gene covers under half of the shortfall, and the cause of the remainder is unknown. V, J and clone size were drawn from that table, and D and trimming were deduced from the DNA. The sample yields over 100,000 clones; 88% were counted once. Of the sample, 14% is held by the ten largest clones.

A word on this clone: Its antigen is currently not known. No quality values exist for individual bases; no much larger clone is one base distant.

Rearrangement joined TRBV11-3 to TRBJ2-3; no D segment can be confidently identified. The origin of this receptor is a person aged 18-70 years in good health. The material sequenced was blood. The DNA reads as follows: TGTGCCAGCAGCTTAGACCAGATGAAGGATACGCAGTATTTT. This codes for CASSLDQMKDTQYF.